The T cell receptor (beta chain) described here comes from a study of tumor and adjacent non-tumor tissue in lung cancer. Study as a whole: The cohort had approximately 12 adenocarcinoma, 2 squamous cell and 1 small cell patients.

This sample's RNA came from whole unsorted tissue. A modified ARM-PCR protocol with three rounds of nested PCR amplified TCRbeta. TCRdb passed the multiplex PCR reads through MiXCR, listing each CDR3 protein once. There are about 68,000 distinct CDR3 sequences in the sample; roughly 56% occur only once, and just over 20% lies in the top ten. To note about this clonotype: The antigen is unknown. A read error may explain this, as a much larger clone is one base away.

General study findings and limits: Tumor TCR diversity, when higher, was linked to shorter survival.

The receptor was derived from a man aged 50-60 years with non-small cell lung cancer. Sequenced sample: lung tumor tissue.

This CDR3 is CASSLAGGFGRQYF. The CDR3 nucleotides are TGTGCCAGCAGCTTAGCGGGGGGATTTGGTAGGCAGTATTTT. The chain uses TRBV7-9 and TRBJ2-3; maybe TRBD2 (6 bases). The CDR3 loop spans 14 amino acids. V shed 0 bases and J shed 11 bases, with 15 bases lying between them. Germline loops: CDR1 SEHNR, CDR2 FQNEAQ (reference sequence).